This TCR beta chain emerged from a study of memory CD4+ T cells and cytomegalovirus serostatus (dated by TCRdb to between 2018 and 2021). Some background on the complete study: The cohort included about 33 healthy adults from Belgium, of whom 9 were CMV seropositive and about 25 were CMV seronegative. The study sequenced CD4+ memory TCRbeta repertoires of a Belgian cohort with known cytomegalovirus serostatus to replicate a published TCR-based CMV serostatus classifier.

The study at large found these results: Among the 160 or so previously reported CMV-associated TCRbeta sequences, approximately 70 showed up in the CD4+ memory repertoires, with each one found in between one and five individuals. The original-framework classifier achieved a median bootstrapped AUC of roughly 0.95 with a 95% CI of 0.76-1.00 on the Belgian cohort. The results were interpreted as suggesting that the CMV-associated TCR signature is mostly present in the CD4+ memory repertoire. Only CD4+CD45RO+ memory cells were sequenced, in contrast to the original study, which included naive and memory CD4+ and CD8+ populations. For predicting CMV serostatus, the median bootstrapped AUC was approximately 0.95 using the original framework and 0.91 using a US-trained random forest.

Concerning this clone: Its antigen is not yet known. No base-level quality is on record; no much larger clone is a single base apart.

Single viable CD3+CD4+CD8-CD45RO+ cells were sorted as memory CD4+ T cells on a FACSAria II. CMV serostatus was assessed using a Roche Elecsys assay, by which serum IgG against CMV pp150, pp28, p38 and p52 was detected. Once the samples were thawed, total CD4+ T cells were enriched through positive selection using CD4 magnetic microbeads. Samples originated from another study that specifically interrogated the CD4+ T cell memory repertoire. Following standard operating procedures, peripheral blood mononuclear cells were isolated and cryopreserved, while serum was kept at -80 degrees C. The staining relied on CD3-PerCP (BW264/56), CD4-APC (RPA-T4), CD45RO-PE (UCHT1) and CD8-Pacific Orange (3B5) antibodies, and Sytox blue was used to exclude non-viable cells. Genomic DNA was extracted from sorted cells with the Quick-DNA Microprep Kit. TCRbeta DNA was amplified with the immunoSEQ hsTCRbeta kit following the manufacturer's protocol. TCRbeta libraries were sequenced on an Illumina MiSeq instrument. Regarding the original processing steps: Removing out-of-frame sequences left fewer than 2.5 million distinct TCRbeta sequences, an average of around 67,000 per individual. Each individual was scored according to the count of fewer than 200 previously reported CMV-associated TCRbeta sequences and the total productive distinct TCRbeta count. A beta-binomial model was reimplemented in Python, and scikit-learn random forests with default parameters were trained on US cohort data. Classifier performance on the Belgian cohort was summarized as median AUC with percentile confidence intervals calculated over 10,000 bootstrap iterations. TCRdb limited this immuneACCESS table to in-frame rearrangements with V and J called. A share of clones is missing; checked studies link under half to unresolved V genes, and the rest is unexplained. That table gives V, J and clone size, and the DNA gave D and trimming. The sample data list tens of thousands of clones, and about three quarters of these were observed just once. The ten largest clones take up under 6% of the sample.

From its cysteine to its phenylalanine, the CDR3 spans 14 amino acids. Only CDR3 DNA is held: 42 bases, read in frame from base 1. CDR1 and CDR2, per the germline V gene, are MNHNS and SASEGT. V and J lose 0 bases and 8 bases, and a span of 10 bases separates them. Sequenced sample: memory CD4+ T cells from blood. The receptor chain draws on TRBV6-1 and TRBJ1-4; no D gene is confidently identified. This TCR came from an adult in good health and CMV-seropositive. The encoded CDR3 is CASSEAVGGEKLFF. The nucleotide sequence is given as TGTGCCAGCAGTGAAGCGGTGGGTGGGGAAAAACTGTTTTTT.